This T cell receptor beta chain was retrieved from a study of regulatory T cells in long-lasting Graves disease (dated by TCRdb to the early 2020s). Some background on the complete study: Patients with newly diagnosed Graves' disease had been on antithyroid drugs for under 3 months. Patients with persistent Graves' disease were compared with patients with newly diagnosed Graves' disease using TCR sequencing and RNA sequencing of peripheral blood. The study was conducted in China and was registered as a clinical trial. A total of around 35 samples underwent TCR sequencing, from some 13 patients with persistent Graves' disease and approximately 20 patients with newly diagnosed Graves' disease. Here is what the overall study found, with its caveats: As a limitation, the authors acknowledged that the small sample size may reduce accuracy. Compared with newly diagnosed patients, patients with persistent Graves' disease had lower TCR Shannon entropy and fewer highly expanded clones, which suggests clonal expansion. Persistent patients shared more public clonotypes among themselves (around 3,000) than newly diagnosed patients did (about 900). Only the TCR beta chain was sequenced and analyzed. Only peripheral blood was studied, because thyroid tissue, the primary lesion, was inaccessible. TRBV28, TRBJ1-2 and TRBJ2-5 were preferentially used in persistent disease, while TRBV20-1 and TRBJ2-1 were favored in newly diagnosed disease.

Including the terminal cysteine and phenylalanine, the CDR3 comprises 19 residues. Only the CDR3 part of the read is kept: 57 bases, read in frame from the first base. V trim: 0 bases; J trim: 8 bases; unmatched bases: 18. CDR1 and CDR2 are read off the germline V gene (reference sequence) as GTSNPN and SVGIG. The library was built by means of multiplex PCR. The sequencer was an Illumina HiSeq 4000. To build TCR beta libraries, CDR3 regions were amplified by Arm-PCR using iRepertoire HTBI primers. Before sequencing, the PCR products went through gel purification. Per the original workflow: Across samples, 62 TRBV and over 11 TRBJ segments were identified and used for gene usage analysis of CDR3 amino acid clonotypes. COPE and FqMerger were used to merge filtered high-quality paired reads into contigs. BLAST was used to align contigs to IMGT TRBV, TRBD and TRBJ reference genes, with CDR3 defined following IMGT. Any clonotype with a frequency above 0.1% was classified as a highly expanded clone. Shannon entropy was used to measure repertoire diversity, and the Gini coefficient was used to measure V-J evenness. Clonotypes shared by more than one individual were considered public. TCRdb applied fastp at Q25 and MiXCR to the public reads, then kept only in-frame beta chains. Under each unique CDR3 protein, matching rows form one entry showing the most common genes and DNA. The V and J calls were determined by TCRdb, not by the authors. This sample is represented by 500,000 or so distinct CDR3 sequences; around 15% of them were singletons. The ten largest clonotypes hold 17% of the sample.

For this clonotype: No cognate antigen has been identified for it. Nothing much larger sits one base from this clone, and base qualities are not available.

The sample's time point label, decoded: newly diagnosed GD, antithyroid drugs for less than 3 months. RNA was extracted from PBMCs in TRIzol for both TCR sequencing and RNA sequencing. The diagnosis of Graves' disease followed American Thyroid Association guidelines. The patients came from an endocrinology department in Xi'an, China. From each patient, about 8.9 milliliters of peripheral blood was collected into an EDTA anticoagulant tube. Ficoll Paque Plus density gradient separation was used to isolate PBMCs, and no additional T cell sorting was done. An Agilent 2100 Bioanalyzer and agarose gel were used to check RNA quality, and a NanoDrop 2000 was used to measure RNA concentration. This sample was also put to use in a study of T cells in Graves' hyperthyroidism and ophthalmopathy. As that second study puts it: Graves' hyperthyroidism was defined as stable when no progression to ophthalmopathy occurred over 18 months of follow-up. Hyperthyroidism patients were aged 18 to 65 years and newly diagnosed, with disease duration of less than 2 months. Exclusion was applied to patients with uncontrolled infections, other autoimmune diseases, pregnancy or lactation. Diagnoses were established on the basis of clinical symptoms, serum thyroxine and TRAb, thyroid ultrasound, and orbital computed tomography. The TCR CDR3 was subjected to a first round of RT-PCR using the HTBI primer set and the Qiagen OneStep RT-PCR kit. Blood samples also contained most of the expanded thyroid clonotypes (frequency above 0.001), which suggests that blood repertoires may reflect thyroid immune responses. In cross-validation, a model built on a 13 V-J signature told ophthalmopathy apart from stable hyperthyroidism with approximately 91% sensitivity and approximately 84% specificity, and in testing the same model reached 80%/75%. In validation, the model predicted progression to ophthalmopathy a median of approximately 6.6 months before onset, with roughly 70% sensitivity and about 72% specificity. A discovery cohort of roughly 96 patients, approximately 44 with Graves' ophthalmopathy and more than 55 with stable Graves' hyperthyroidism, was used to find distinguishing TCR V-J signatures. Whether ophthalmopathy could be predicted prospectively was tested in an independent validation cohort made up of under 20 hyperthyroidism patients plus 17 patients who later progressed to ophthalmopathy. The roughly 100 discovery patients were randomly divided into training and test sets at a 7:3 ratio. Thyroid tissue and blood T-cell repertoires from roughly six Graves' hyperthyroidism patients were also compared in the study. Following sampling, methimazole starting at 30 mg daily was given to hyperthyroidism patients, and high-dose intravenous methylprednisolone was given to ophthalmopathy patients. Libraries were constructed in a second round of multiplex PCR, after which size selection and purification were performed. The libraries were sequenced on an Illumina HiSeq2000 using paired-end 100 bp reads. SOAPnuke was used to process the raw data, throwing out any read that contained adapters or uncalled bases, had a mean Phred below 15, or lacked an exact constant-primer or identifier match. High-quality paired reads were merged using COPE v1.2.5, and each unique nucleotide sequence was defined as a clonotype. Clonotypes were aligned to IMGT TRBV, TRBD and TRBJ reference segments using MiTCR v1.1. The analysis was restricted to V-J combinations with a frequency above 0.0001, which together covered about 99% of the repertoires. A TCS score was defined as the ratio of F50 (clonal expansion) to E x V (chaos), with BLOSUM62-based TCRdist applied between CDR3 peptides within each V-J. Welch's t-statistics and random forest reduced fewer than 550 V-J features to some 14, which were used in a naive Bayes classifier (R e1071). Sample size was not statistically predetermined, and blinding of investigators to group allocation was not performed. According to the paper, TCR Vbeta CDR3 sequencing was carried out on approximately 140 peripheral blood samples, which came from under 50 ophthalmopathy, 80 or so hyperthyroidism and around 17 progressor patients.

The sample consisted of peripheral blood mononuclear cells (PBMCs), taken at new diagnosis, from a patient treated with antithyroid drugs. The clonotype was recovered from a woman aged 50 to 60 with Graves disease. Donor details come from another sample of the same person, matched by shared clones. The chain was built from TRBV30 and TRBJ2-4; 11 central bases correspond to TRBD2. The CDR3 loop reads CAWSVPRGGLAERRDIQYF. The DNA is TGTGCCTGGAGTGTACCCCGAGGGGGACTAGCGGAGCGGCGTGACATTCAGTACTTC.